This T cell receptor beta chain was retrieved from a study of beta chain features in type 1 diabetes (dated by TCRdb to 2017 to 2018). General notes on the study: Mean age, gender distribution, total cell number and subset yield were not different between patients and healthy donors. A total of 85 million to 140 million sorted cells were examined across all samples, and the number of cells per subset was strongly correlated with RNA yield. Regulatory and stem cell-like memory subsets were obtained from only 8 patients and about 8 healthy donors, while naive and central memory subsets were obtained from all 30 or so donors. In the study, recently diagnosed type 1 diabetes patients and matched healthy donors were compared on the TCRB repertoires of their sorted circulating CD4+ T cell subsets.

V is reduced by 3 bases and J by 0 bases, leaving a spacing of 11 bases between them. The CDR3, cysteine through phenylalanine, is 16 amino acids long. Here the CDR3 DNA is all that survives: 48 bases in frame from base 1. The germline V gene yields MNHEY for CDR1 and SVGAGI for CDR2. As regards this clone: No antigen is known for it. No much larger clone exists at a distance of one base, and base qualities are not known.

What the authors observed across the whole study: Because the HLA sub-analyses included only small numbers of individuals, any influence of HLA type on TCRB rearrangement was left unresolved. Naive, central memory and regulatory TCRB repertoires appeared more similar among patients than among healthy donors. Fewer insertions and more nucleotide deletions at VDJ recombination sites were observed in patients with type 1 diabetes, implying thymic rearrangement abnormalities. A moderate but significant shortening of TCRB CDR3 length was observed in type 1 diabetes patients in all four CD4+ subsets. PCR may preferentially amplify shorter templates, but because patient and control samples were amplified and corrected together, any resulting skew would affect both groups equally. Because cDNA was sequenced instead of genomic DNA, highly expressing activated cells could be over-represented, though the groups showed no difference in activation or CD3 levels.

Each donor gave one peripheral blood draw, averaging around 0.11 L, which was collected into heparinised tubes. Naive, central memory, regulatory and stem cell-like memory CD4+ T cells were sorted on a BD FACSAria II using a panel including CD45RO, CCR7, CD25, CD127, CD95 and CD27. All sorted populations exceeded 95% purity. PBMCs were isolated immediately by Lymphoprep density gradient centrifugation and stained directly without culture. So that batch effects would be minimized, each experiment stained and sorted samples in pairs, pairing one healthy donor with one patient. All of the isolated RNA was reverse transcribed with the High Capacity cDNA Reverse Transcription Kit, so expressed TCRB transcripts were sequenced. Deep immunoSEQ sequencing was performed on naive, central memory and regulatory T cell samples, with an average of approximately 3.9 million total reads per sample. Sorted cells were lysed in RLT buffer, and RNA was extracted using DNase-treated RNeasy Micro or Mini kits according to cell number. To prevent cross-contamination, each cell subset was processed individually, whereas patient and healthy donor samples were processed jointly. The immunoSEQ multiplex PCR was used to amplify TCRB sequences from cDNA, yielding 87-bp fragments that span the CDR3 region. Sequencing of the amplicons was done on the Illumina HiSeq platform. As for the authors' bioinformatics: Synthetic template baselines were used to correct PCR bias computationally, reads within Hamming distance 2 were collapsed together, and singletons that could not be merged were discarded. Reads were aligned against IMGT so that V, D and J genes, CDR3 length and insertions or deletions at six rearrangement sites could be assigned. Clonotype counts were normalized to sorted cell number within each subset before computing true diversity and Gini coefficients with the tcR R package. Repertoire sharing was quantified using the overlap coefficient calculated on TCRB nucleotide sequences. TCRdb limited this immuneACCESS table to in-frame rearrangements with V and J called. A share of clones is missing; checked studies link under half to unresolved V genes, and the rest is unexplained. The V and J calls and clone size were taken over from that table, and D and trimming were inferred from the DNA. Here the sample has about 40,000 clones; about 52% occur a single time. The top ten clones comprise 0.6% to 0.85% of the sample.

Recombination connected TRBV6-5 to TRBJ1-4; tentative D gene TRBD1, with 5 bases matching. The source material was central memory CD4+ T cells from blood. The origin of this receptor is a woman aged 18-35 years in good health. Here is the DNA: TGTGCCAGCAGTTATCCGGGGGGTCCAACTAATGAAAAACTGTTTTTT. Protein translation: CASSYPGGPTNEKLFF.